The clone carrying this TCR beta chain has more than one count but fewer than ten. This sample was included in a study of blood T cell repertoires in COVID-19. Study in general: The origin of the acute and convalescent COVID-19 samples was the United States, Italy and Spain. PBMCs, B-cell-depleted T cells, or T cells were the source of the cDNA or gDNA that made up the material.

The germline V gene encodes CDR1 SGHTS and CDR2 YDEGEE. V was clipped by 0 bases and J by 1 base; unmatched bases: 4. The CDR3 covers 16 residues. Per the original methods: Amplifying reference gene primers gave estimates of nucleated cell counts. Clones were sequenced by immunoSEQ multiplex PCR, and TCRdb holds only the in-frame ones, with some missing. Clone size and V and J calls were adopted from that table, with D and trimming inferred from the DNA. In the table there are about 81,000 clones, 90% to 95% of which are singletons. V usage is TRBV5-8 and J usage is TRBJ2-1; TRBD2 aligns across 7 bases. The clonotype was recovered from a human donor with active COVID-19. The donor label of this sample is uncertain. The specimen sequenced was peripheral blood. The CDR3 bases are TGTGCCAGCAGCTTGGCGGGCGGGAGATCCTACAATGAGCAGTTCTTC. Its protein is CASSLAGGRSYNEQFF.